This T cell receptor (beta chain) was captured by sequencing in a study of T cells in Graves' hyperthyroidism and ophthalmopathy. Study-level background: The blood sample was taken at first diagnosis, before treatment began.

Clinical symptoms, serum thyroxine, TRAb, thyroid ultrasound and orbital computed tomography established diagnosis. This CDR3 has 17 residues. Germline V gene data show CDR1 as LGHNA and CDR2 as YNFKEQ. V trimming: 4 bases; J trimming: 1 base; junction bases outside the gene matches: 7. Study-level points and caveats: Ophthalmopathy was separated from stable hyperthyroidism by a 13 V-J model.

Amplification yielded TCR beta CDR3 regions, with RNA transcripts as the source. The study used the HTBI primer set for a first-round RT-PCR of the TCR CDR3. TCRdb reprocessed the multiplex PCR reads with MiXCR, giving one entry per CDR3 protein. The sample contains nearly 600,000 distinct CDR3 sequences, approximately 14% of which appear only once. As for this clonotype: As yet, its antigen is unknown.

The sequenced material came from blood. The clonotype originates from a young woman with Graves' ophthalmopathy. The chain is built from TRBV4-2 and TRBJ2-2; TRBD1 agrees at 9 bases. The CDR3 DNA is TGTGCCAGCAGCCGCGGACAGGGGAGGGGGAACACCGGGGAGCTGTTTTTT. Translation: CASSRGQGRGNTGELFF.